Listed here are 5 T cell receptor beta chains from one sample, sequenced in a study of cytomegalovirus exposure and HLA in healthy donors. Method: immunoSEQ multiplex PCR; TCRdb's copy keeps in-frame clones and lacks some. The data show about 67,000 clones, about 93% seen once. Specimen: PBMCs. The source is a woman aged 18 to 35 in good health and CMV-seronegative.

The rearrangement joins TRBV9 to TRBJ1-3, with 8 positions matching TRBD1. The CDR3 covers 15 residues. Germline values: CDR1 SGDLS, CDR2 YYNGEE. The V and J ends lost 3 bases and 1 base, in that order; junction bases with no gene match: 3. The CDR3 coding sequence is TGTGCCAGCAGCGCTCGGACAGGGTCTGGAAACACCATATATTTT. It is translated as CASSARTGSGNTIYF.

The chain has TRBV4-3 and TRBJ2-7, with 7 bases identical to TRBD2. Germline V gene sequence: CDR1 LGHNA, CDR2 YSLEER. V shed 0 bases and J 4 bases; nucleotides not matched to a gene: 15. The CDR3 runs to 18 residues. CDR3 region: CASSQDWGWSGVPYEQYF. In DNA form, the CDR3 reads TGCGCCAGCAGCCAAGATTGGGGATGGAGCGGGGTTCCGTACGAGCAGTACTTC.

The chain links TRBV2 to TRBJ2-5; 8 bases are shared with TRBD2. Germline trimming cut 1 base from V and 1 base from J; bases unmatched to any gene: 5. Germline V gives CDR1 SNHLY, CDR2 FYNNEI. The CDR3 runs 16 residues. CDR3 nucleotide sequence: TGTGCCAGCAGTGAAGAAGTGGCGGGGGGCCAAGAGACCCAGTACTTC. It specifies CASSEEVAGGQETQYF.

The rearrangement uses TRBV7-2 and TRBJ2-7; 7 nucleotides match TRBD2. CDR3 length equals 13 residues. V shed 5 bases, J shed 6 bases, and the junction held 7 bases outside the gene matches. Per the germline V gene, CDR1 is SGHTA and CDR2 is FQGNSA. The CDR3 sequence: CASSRDYRGEQYF. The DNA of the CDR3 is TGTGCCAGCAGCCGGGACTACCGGGGCGAGCAGTACTTC.

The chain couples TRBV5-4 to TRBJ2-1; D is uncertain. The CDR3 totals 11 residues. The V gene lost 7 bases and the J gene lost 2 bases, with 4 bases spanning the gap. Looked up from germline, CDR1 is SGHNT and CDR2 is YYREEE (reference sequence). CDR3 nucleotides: TGTGCCAGCCAGGCCTACAATGAGCAGTTCTTC. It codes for CASQAYNEQFF.